These 13 T cell receptor beta chains came from one sample sequenced in a study of Tregs in tolerant kidney transplant recipients. The nonmyeloablative bone marrow transplants came from related graft donors, with transient mixed chimerism. Clones were read by immunoSEQ multiplex PCR, and TCRdb kept only the in-frame ones, dropping some. The table records tens of thousands of clones, 90% to 95% of them present only once. Sample: CD4+ T cells from blood (PBMCs), taken 12 months after the transplant. These TCRs come from a human patient who received a combined kidney and bone marrow transplant. Some T cells could come from the graft donor.

The gene calls are TRBV15 and TRBJ2-7, with TRBD1 matching over 8 bases. CDR3 length: 13 amino acids. The V gene's germline CDR1 is LNHNV and CDR2 YYDKDF (reference sequence). Trimming cost V 4 bases and J 9 bases; bases outside gene matches: 8. The DNA for the CDR3 is TGTGCCACCAGCATTCAGGACAGGGTATCGCAGTACTTC. It yields the protein CATSIQDRVSQYF.

The chain employs TRBV5-5 and TRBJ1-1; perhaps TRBD1 as D (5 bases). Germline V gene data show CDR1 as SGHKS and CDR2 as YYEKEE (reference sequence). This CDR3 contains 13 residues. V was cut by 7 bases and J by 8 bases, with 18 bases left in between. CDR3 sequence: CASLPSRVEEAFF. Written as DNA, the CDR3 is TGTGCCAGCCTACCGAGCAGGGTAGAGGAAGCTTTCTTT.

In this sample, this clone turned up a few times. This chain connects TRBV4-3 to TRBJ1-5; no clear D. Between the trimmed V and J ends, which lost 0 bases and 5 bases, there was a span of 8 bases. The CDR3 has 14 residues. Germline loops: CDR1 LGHNA, CDR2 YSLEER. CDR3 region: CASSQDHGDQPQHF. CDR3 sequence (DNA): TGCGCCAGCAGCCAAGATCACGGAGATCAGCCCCAGCATTTT.

This clone was counted once. The V call is TRBV7-3, the J call TRBJ2-7; 9 positions match TRBD2. V was pared by 5 bases and J by 6 bases, with 11 bases of the junction left unmatched. The CDR3 sequence is 15 residues long. CDR1 is SGHTA and CDR2 is FQGTGA in the germline V gene. The CDR3 nucleotides are TGTGCCAGCAGCACGACAGGCGGGAGGGCCTCCGAGCAGTACTTC. Residues: CASSTTGGRASEQYF.

The rearrangement uses TRBV25-1 and TRBJ1-4; D remains unclear. This CDR3 spans 16 amino acids. Trimming took 3 bases from V and 3 from J, leaving 14 bases between them. Germline V gives CDR1 MGHDK, CDR2 SYGVNS. CDR3 sequence: CASSEEVARPNEKLFF. The CDR3 region has the DNA TGTGCCAGCAGTGAGGAGGTGGCACGACCTAATGAAAAACTGTTTTTT.

V is TRBV27 and J is TRBJ1-4; TRBD1 is a possible D gene (5 bases). Germline V gene lookup returns CDR1 MNHEY and CDR2 SMNVEV (reference sequence). V lost 7 bases and J 8 bases, leaving 20 bases between the germline ends. The CDR3 has 15 residues. The CDR3 protein is CASTPARGGSEKLFF. As DNA, the CDR3 is TGTGCCAGCACCCCCGCTCGGGGGGGATCCGAAAAACTGTTTTTT.

The rearrangement links TRBV5-1 to TRBJ1-2, with 12 bases that match TRBD1. The germline CDR1 and CDR2 sequences are SGHRS and YFSETQ. The CDR3 totals 18 residues. V gave up 4 bases and J gave up 1 base; unmatched junction bases: 11. CDR3 loop: CASSASGTGGDHNYGYTF. The CDR3 nucleotides read TGCGCCAGCAGCGCCTCCGGGACAGGGGGCGACCATAACTATGGCTACACCTTC.

Concerning this clone itself: One end of the junction varies from germline; a read error may be responsible. The sample holds other DNA sequences that translate to the same CDR3. This sequence joins TRBV6-5 and TRBJ1-6, with 7 bases aligning to TRBD1. The CDR3 is 15 residues long. Per the germline V gene, CDR1 is MNHEY and CDR2 is SVGAGI. In nucleotides, the CDR3 is TGTGCCAGCAGTTACGCCGGGACAGACTATTCCCCCCTCCACTTT. Its protein is CASSYAGTDYSPLHF.

The V call is TRBV5-4, the J call TRBJ2-3, with 8 nucleotides matching TRBD2. J lost 0 bases, V lost 3 bases, and 6 bases had no gene match. Per germline, CDR1 SGHNT and CDR2 YYREEE (reference sequence). This CDR3 comprises 16 residues. The chain's CDR3 is CASSSGLARSTDTQYF. CDR3 in DNA: TGTGCCAGCAGCTCCGGACTAGCTAGAAGCACAGATACGCAGTATTTT.

The gene calls are TRBV7-9 and TRBJ1-1; possibly TRBD1 for D (5 bases). This CDR3 is 15 amino acids long. Germline V gene data show CDR1 as SEHNR and CDR2 as FQNEAQ (reference sequence). Trimming cost V 3 bases and J 1 base, with 12 bases left between them. The CDR3 bases are TGTGCCAGCAGCTTGGGGGGGACCGAGAACACTGAAGCTTTCTTT. This sequence encodes CASSLGGTENTEAFF.

V usage is TRBV10-3 and J usage is TRBJ2-3, with TRBD2 matching 9 bases. The CDR3 runs 15 residues. V gave up 0 bases and J gave up 4 bases; unmatched junction bases: 2. CDR1 is ENHRY and CDR2 is SYGVKD in the germline V gene. CDR3 in amino acids: CAISESASGADTQYF. The CDR3 nucleotides are TGTGCCATCAGTGAGTCGGCTAGCGGGGCAGATACGCAGTATTTT.

The V call is TRBV4-3, the J call TRBJ2-7, with unresolved D. The CDR3 has 14 amino acids. Per the germline V gene, CDR1 is LGHNA and CDR2 is YSLEER. Trimming removed 0 bases from V and 3 bases from J, with 9 bases in between. CDR3 bases: TGCGCCAGCAGCCAAGACTTTGGCCACTACGAGCAGTACTTC. This encodes CASSQDFGHYEQYF.

The chain combines TRBV6-1 with TRBJ2-4, with D perhaps TRBD2 (5 bases). With 4 bases removed from V and 0 bases from J, the gap between germline ends came to 13 bases. Germline V gene sequence: CDR1 MNHNS, CDR2 SASEGT. This CDR3 comprises 16 residues. DNA of the CDR3: TGTGCCAGCAGTGTAAGTCGAGGACTAGCCAAAAACATTCAGTACTTC. Amino acids: CASSVSRGLAKNIQYF.